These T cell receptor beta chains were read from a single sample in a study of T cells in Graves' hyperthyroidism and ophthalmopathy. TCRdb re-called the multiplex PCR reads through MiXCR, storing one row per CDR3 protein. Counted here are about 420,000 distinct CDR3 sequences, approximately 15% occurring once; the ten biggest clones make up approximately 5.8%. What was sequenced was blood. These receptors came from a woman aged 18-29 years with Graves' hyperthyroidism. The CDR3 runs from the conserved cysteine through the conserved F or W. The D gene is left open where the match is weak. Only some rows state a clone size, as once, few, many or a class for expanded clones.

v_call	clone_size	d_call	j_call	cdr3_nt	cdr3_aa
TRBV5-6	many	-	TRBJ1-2	TGTGCCAGCAGCCGGCGAAACTATGGCTACACCTTC	CASSRRNYGYTF
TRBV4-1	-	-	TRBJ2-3	TGCGCCAGCAGCCAAGAGGTCTCTCGGGGGCCAGATACGCAGTATTTT	CASSQEVSRGPDTQYF
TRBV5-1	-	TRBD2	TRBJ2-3	TGCGCCAGCAGGGGACTAGCGGGAGAGGCAGATACGCAGTATTTT	CASRGLAGEADTQYF
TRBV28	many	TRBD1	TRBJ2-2	TGTGCCAGCAGCCGTGGGACAGGGAACACCGGGGAGCTGTTTTTT	CASSRGTGNTGELFF
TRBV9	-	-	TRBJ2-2	TGTGCCAGCTCCGGGACCCCCGACGCCGGGGAGCTGTTTTTT	CASSGTPDAGELFF
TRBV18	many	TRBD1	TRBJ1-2	TGTGCCAGCTCACCCACAGGGGACAACTATGGCTACACCTTC	CASSPTGDNYGYTF
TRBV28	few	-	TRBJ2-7	TGTGCCAGCAGTTTAGGCAGGGGAATATTAAACGAGCAGTACTTC	CASSLGRGILNEQYF
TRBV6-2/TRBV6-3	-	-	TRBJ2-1	TGTGCCAGCAGTATTCAGGGTTCGCGGGTTTTTGGGCAGTTCTTC	CASSIQGSRVFGQFF
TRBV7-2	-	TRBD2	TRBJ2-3	TGTGCCAGCAGCTACTCGGGGACTAGCGGGCACACAGATACGCAGTATTTT	CASSYSGTSGHTDTQYF
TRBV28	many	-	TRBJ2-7	TGTGCCAGCAGTTCCCCGACGGATCTAAGAACCTACGAGCAGTACTTC	CASSSPTDLRTYEQYF
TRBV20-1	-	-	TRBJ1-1	TGCAGTGCTAGAGATTACAGGGCGAACACTGAAGCTTTCTTT	CSARDYRANTEAFF
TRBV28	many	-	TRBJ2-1	TGTGCCAGCAACTCACCGGGACTGAGCTCCTACAATGAGCAGTTCTTC	CASNSPGLSSYNEQFF
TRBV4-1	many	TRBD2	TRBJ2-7	TGCGCCAGCAGCCAGATAGCGGGAGGTTTCTACGAGCAGTACTTC	CASSQIAGGFYEQYF
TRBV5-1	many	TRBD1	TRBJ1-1	TGCGCCAGCAGCGGAGGGACAGCGAACACTGAAGCTTTCTTT	CASSGGTANTEAFF
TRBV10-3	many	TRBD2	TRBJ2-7	TGTGCCATCAGTGAGACTAGCGGTATCGACGAGCAGTACTTC	CAISETSGIDEQYF
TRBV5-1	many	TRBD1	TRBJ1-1	TGCGCCAGCAGCTTGAGGACAGGCTCCTCACATGAAGCTTTCTTT	CASSLRTGSSHEAFF
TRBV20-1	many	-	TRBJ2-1	TGCAGTGCTAGAGCAGTAGGCTCCTACAATGAGCAGTTCTTC	CSARAVGSYNEQFF
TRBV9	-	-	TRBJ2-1	TGTGCCAGCAGCTTCAGGACGGGTAGCTCCCACAATGAGCAGTTCTTC	CASSFRTGSSHNEQFF
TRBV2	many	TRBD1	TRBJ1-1	TGTGCCAGCAGTCAGGGGGCCGGGGCGGCTTTCTTT	CASSQGAGAAFF
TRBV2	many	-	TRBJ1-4	TGTGCCAGCAGAACAGGGTCGGGTGAAAAACTGTTTTTT	CASRTGSGEKLFF
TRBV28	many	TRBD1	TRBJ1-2	TGTGCCAGCAGTTTAGCAGGGGGTCACTATGGCTACACCTTC	CASSLAGGHYGYTF
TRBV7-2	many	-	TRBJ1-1	TGTGCCAGCCTGCTTGGGAGGAACACTGAAGCTTTCTTT	CASLLGRNTEAFF
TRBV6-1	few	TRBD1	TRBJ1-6	TGTGCCAGCAGGCGACAGGGCGGTGGCTCACCCCTCCACTTT	CASRRQGGGSPLHF
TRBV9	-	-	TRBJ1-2	TGTGCCAGCAGCGTAGATCCGGGGACTCCAAACTATGGCTACACCTTC	CASSVDPGTPNYGYTF
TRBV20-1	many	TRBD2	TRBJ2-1	TGCAGTGCTAGTAGCGGGGGAAACAATGAGCAGTTCTTC	CSASSGGNNEQFF
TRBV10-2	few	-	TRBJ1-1	TGCGCCAGCAGGTATGCAGGGGATACCACTGAAGCTTTCTTT	CASRYAGDTTEAFF
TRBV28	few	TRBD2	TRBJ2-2	TGTGCCAGCAGTTTATCTCTAGCGGGAGGGCTTAGGGAGCTGTTTTTT	CASSLSLAGGLRELFF
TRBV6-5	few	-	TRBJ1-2	TGTGCCAGCAGTTACTCGTTGGGGGATCTAGGGCCACTGCGGGGCTACACCTTC	CASSYSLGDLGPLRGYTF
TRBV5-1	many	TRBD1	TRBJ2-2	TGCGCCAGCAGCCCCGGGACAGTTAACACCGGGGAGCTGTTTTTT	CASSPGTVNTGELFF
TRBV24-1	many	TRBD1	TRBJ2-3	TGTGCCACCAGTGATCCGAAGGTCGGGACAGGGGTAGCAGATACGCAGTATTTT	CATSDPKVGTGVADTQYF
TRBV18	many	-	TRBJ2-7	TGTGCCAGCAGCCCCCATAGCTACGAGCAGTACTTC	CASSPHSYEQYF
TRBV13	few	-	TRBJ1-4	TGTGCCAGCAGCATCATCTCGTCACAGGGCTTCGGAAAACTGTTTTTT	CASSIISSQGFGKLFF
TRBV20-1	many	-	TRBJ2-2	TGCAGTGCTAGAAACAGTTTACCGACGAACACCGGGGAGCTGTTTTTT	CSARNSLPTNTGELFF
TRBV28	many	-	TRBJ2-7	TGTGCCAGCAGTTTACGCGGTGGCTACGAGCAGTACTTC	CASSLRGGYEQYF
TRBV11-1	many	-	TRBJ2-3	TGTGCCAGCAGCCCGGGAGTAAGCACAGATACGCAGTATTTT	CASSPGVSTDTQYF